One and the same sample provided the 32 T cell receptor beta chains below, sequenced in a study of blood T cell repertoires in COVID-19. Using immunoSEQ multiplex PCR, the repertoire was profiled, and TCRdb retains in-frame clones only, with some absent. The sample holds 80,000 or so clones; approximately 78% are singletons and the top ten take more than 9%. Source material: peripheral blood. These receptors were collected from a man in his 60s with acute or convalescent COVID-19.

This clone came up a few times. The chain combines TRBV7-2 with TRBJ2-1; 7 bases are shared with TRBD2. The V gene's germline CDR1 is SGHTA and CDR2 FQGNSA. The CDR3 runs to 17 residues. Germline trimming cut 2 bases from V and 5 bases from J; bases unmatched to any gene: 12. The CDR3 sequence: CASSLTTASGRNNEQFF. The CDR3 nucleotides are TGTGCCAGCAGCTTAACGACTGCTAGCGGAAGGAACAATGAGCAGTTCTTC.

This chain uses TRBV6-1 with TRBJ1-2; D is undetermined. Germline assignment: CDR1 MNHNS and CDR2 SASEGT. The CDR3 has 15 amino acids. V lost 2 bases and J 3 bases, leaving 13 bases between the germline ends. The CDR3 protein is CASSEMSSGDYGYTF. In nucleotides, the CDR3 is TGTGCCAGCAGTGAAATGTCGTCCGGGGACTATGGCTACACCTTC.

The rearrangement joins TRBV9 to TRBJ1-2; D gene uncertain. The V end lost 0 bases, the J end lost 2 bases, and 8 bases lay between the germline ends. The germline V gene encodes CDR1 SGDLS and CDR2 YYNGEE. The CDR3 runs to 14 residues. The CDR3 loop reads CASSVALQNYGYTF. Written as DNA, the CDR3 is TGTGCCAGCAGCGTAGCTTTGCAGAACTATGGCTACACCTTC.

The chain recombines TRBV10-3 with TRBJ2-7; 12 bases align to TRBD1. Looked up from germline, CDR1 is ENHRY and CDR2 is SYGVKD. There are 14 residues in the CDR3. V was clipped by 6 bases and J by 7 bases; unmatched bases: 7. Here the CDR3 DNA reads TGTGCCATCAGACCGGGACAGGGGGCCCCTGAGCAGTACTTC. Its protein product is CAIRPGQGAPEQYF.

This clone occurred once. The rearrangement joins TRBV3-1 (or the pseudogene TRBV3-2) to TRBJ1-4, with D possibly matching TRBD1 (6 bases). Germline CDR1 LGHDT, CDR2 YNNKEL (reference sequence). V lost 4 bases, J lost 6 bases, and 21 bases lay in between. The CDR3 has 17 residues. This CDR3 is CASSPRGSSVFDEKLFF. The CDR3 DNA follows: TGTGCCAGCAGCCCGAGGGGGTCTTCGGTCTTCGATGAAAAACTGTTTTTT.

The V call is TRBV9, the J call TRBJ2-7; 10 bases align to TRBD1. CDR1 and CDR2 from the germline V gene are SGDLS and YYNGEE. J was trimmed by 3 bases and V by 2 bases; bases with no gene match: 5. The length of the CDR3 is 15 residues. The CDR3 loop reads CASSVLGTGVYEQYF. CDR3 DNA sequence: TGTGCCAGCAGCGTCCTCGGGACAGGGGTCTACGAGCAGTACTTC.

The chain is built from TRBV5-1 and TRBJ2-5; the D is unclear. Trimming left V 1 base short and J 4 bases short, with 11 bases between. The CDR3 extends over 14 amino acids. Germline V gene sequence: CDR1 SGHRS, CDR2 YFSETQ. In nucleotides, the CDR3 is TGCGCCAGCAGCTTGCCCCTAAGCCGAGAGACCCAGTACTTC. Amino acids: CASSLPLSRETQYF.

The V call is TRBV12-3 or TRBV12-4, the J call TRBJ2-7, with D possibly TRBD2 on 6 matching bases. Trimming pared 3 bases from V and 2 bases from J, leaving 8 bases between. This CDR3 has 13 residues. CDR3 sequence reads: CASSLGEAYEQYF. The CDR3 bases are TGTGCCAGCAGTTTGGGGGAGGCCTACGAGCAGTACTTC.

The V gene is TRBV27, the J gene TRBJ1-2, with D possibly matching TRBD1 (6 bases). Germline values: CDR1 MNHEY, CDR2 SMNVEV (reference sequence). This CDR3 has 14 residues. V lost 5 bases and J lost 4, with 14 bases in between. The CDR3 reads CASSRKQDSYGYTF. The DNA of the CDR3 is TGTGCCAGCAGTCGCAAGCAGGACAGCTATGGCTACACCTTC.

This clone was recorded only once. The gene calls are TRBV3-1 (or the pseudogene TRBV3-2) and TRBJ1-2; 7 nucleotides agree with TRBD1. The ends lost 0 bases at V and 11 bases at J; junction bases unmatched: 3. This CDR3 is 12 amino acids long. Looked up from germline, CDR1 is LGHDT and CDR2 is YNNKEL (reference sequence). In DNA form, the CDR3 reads TGTGCCAGCAGCCAAGACGAGGGGGCGTACACCTTC. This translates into CASSQDEGAYTF.

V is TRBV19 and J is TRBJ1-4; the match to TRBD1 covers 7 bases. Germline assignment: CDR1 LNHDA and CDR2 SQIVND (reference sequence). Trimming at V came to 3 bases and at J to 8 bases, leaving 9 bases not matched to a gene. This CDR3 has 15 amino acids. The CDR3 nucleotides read TGTGCCAGTAGTATTTCGGGAACAGGGGACGAAAAACTGTTTTTT. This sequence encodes CASSISGTGDEKLFF.

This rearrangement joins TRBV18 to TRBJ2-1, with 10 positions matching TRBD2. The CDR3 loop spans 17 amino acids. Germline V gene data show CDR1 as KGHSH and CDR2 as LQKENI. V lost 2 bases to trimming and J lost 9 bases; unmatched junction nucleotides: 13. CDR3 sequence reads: CASSPERPSGSAAEQFF. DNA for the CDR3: TGTGCCAGCTCACCAGAGCGGCCTAGCGGGAGTGCGGCTGAGCAGTTCTTC. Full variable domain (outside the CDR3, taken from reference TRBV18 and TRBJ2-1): NAGVMQNPRHLVRRRGQEARLRCSPMKGHSHVYWYRQLPEEGLKFMVYLQKENIIDESGMPKERFSAEFPKEGPSILRIQQVVRGDSAAYFCASSPERPSGSAAEQFFGPGTRLTVL.

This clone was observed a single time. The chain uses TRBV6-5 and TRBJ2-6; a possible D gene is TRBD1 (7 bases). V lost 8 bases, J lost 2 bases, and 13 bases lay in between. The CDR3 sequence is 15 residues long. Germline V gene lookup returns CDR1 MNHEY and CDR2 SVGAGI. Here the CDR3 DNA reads TGTGCCAGCGGCCAGGGGGGCCCTGGGGCCAACGTCCTGACTTTC. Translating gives CASGQGGPGANVLTF.

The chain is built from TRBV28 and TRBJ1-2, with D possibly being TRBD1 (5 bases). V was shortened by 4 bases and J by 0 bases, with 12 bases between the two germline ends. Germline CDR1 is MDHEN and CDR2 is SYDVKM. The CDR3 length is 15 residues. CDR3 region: CASSYGQPANYGYTF. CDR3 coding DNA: TGTGCCAGCAGTTATGGACAACCAGCTAACTATGGCTACACCTTC.

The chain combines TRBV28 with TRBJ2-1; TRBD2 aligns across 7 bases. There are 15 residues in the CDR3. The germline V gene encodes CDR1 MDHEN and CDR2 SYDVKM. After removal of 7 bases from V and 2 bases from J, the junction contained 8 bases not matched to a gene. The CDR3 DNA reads TGTGCCAGCACCTCTGGGGGGGGAACCTACAATGAGCAGTTCTTC. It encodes CASTSGGGTYNEQFF. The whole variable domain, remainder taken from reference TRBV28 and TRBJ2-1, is DVKVTQSSRYLVKRTGEKVFLECVQDMDHENMFWYRQDPGLGLRLIYFSYDVKMKEKGDIPEGYSVSREKKERFSLILESASTNQTSMYLCASTSGGGTYNEQFFGPGTRLTVL.

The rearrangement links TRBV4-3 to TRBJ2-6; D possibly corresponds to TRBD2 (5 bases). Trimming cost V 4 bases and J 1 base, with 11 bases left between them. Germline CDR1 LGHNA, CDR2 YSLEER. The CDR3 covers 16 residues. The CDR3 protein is CASSPNTGSGANVLTF. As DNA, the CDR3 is TGCGCCAGCAGCCCTAATACGGGATCTGGGGCCAACGTCCTGACTTTC.

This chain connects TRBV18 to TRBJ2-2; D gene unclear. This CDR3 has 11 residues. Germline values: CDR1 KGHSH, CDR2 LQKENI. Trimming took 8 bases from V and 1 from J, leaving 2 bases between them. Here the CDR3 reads CASQNTGELFF. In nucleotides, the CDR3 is TGTGCCAGCCAGAACACCGGGGAGCTGTTTTTT.

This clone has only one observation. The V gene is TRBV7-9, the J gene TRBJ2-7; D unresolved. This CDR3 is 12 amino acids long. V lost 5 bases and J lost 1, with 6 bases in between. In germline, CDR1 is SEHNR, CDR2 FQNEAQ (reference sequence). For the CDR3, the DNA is TGTGCCAGCAGCGGGCGATCCTACGAGCAGTACTTC. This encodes CASSGRSYEQYF.

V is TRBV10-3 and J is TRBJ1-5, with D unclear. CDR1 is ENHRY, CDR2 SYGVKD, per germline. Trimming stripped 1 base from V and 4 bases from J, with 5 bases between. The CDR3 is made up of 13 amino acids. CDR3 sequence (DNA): TGTGCCATCAGTGAGTGGGCGAATCAGCCCCAGCATTTT. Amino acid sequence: CAISEWANQPQHF.

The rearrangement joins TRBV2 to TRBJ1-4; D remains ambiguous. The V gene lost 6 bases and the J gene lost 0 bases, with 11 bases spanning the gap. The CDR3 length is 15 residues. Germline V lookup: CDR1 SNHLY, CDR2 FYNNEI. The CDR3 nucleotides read TGTGCCAGCAGATATCAGGTGGCAACTAATGAAAAACTGTTTTTT. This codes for CASRYQVATNEKLFF.

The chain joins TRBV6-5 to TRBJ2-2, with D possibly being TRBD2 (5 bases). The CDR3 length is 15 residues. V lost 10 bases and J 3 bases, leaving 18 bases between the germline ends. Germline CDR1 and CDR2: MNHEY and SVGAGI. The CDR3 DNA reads TGTGCCACCCTGAGAGAGGGAAGGGACACCGGGGAGCTGTTTTTT. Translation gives CATLREGRDTGELFF.

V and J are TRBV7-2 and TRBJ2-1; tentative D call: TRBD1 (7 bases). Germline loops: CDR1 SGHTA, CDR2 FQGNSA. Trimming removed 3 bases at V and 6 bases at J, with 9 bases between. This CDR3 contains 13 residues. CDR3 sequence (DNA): TGTGCCAGCAGCTTCAGGGGGGCCAATGAGCAGTTCTTC. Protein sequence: CASSFRGANEQFF.

The CDR3 sequence: CASSLARGLADSYEQYF. Written as DNA, the CDR3 is TGTGCCAGCAGCTTAGCACGTGGGCTAGCGGATTCCTACGAGCAGTACTTC. The chain couples TRBV7-2 to TRBJ2-7; 7 bases align to TRBD2. V dropped 0 bases and J dropped 1; count of bases not matched to a gene: 9. This CDR3 has 17 residues. From germline, CDR1 is SGHTA and CDR2 FQGNSA.

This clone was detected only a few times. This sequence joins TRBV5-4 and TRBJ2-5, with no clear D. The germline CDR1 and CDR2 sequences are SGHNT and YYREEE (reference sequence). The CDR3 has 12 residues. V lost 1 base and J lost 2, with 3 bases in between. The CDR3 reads CASSLQQETQYF. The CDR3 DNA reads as TGTGCCAGCAGCTTGCAGCAAGAGACCCAGTACTTC.

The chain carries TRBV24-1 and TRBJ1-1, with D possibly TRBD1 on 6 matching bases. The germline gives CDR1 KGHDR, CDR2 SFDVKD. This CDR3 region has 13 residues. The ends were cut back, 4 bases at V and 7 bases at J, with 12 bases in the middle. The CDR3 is CATSDHQGREAFF. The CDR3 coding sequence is TGTGCCACCAGTGACCATCAGGGGCGTGAAGCTTTCTTT.

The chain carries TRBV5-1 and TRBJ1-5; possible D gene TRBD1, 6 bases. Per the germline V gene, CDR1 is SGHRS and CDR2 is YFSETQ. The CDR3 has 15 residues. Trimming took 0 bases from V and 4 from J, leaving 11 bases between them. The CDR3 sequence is CASSLEGQYNQPQHF. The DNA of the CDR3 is TGCGCCAGCAGCTTGGAAGGACAGTATAATCAGCCCCAGCATTTT.

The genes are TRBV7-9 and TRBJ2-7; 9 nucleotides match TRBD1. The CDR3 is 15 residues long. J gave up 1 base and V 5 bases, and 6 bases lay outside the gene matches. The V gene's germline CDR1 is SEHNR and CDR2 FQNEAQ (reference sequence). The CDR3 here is CASSPRGTGSYEQYF. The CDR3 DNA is TGTGCCAGCAGCCCCCGAGGGACAGGGTCCTACGAGCAGTACTTC.

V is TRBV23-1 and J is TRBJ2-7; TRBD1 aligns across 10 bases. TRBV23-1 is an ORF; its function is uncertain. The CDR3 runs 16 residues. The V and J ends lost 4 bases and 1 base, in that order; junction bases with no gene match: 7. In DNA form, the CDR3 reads TGCGCCAGCAGTCCAGCAGGGGACAGGGGATCCTACGAGCAGTACTTC. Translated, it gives CASSPAGDRGSYEQYF.

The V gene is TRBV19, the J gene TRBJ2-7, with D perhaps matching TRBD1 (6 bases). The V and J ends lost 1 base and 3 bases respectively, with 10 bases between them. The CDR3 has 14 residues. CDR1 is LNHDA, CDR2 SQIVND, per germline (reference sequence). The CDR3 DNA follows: TGTGCCAGTAGTATAGGGACAGTCCTCTACGAGCAGTACTTC. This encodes CASSIGTVLYEQYF.

The CDR3 region is CASSFLQGGTEAFF. CDR3 nucleotides: TGTGCCAGCAGTTTCTTACAGGGGGGTACTGAAGCTTTCTTT. The rearrangement uses TRBV6-5 and TRBJ1-1; 8 positions match TRBD1. J was trimmed by 5 bases and V by 4 bases; bases with no gene match: 6. The CDR3 runs 14 residues. The germline gives CDR1 MNHEY, CDR2 SVGAGI.

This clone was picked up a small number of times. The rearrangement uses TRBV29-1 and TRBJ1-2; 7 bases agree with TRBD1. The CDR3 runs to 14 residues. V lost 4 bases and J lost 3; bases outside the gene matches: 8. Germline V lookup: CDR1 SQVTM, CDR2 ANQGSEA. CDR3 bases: TGCAGCGTTGGGGGGATACAGGGGTACTATGGCTACACCTTC. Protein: CSVGGIQGYYGYTF.

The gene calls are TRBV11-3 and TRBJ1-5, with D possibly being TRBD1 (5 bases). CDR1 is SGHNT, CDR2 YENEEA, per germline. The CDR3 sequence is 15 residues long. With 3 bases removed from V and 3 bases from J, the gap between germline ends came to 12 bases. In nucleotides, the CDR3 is TGTGCCAGCAGCTTCGAAGACAGTGTCAATCAGCCCCAGCATTTT. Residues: CASSFEDSVNQPQHF. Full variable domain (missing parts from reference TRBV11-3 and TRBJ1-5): EAGVVQSPRYKIIEKKQPVAFWCNPISGHNTLYWYLQNLGQGPELLIRYENEEAVDDSQLPKDRFSAERLKGVDSTLKIQPAELGDSAVYLCASSFEDSVNQPQHFGDGTRLSIL.